This T cell receptor (beta chain) was retrieved from a study of monozygotic twins with inflammatory bowel disease. Study-level findings and limits: Distinction of different T cell subtypes was not possible. TCRbeta diversity (inverse Simpson) was lower in IBD patients than in healthy co-twins.

The CDR3 totals 14 residues. Germline assignment: CDR1 DFQATT and CDR2 SNEGSKA (reference sequence). TCRdb processed the 5' RACE reads again and assigns one entry to each CDR3 protein, with no DNA. This sample's table has a few hundred thousand distinct CDR3 sequences. Notes on this clonotype: Its target is unknown.

The sequence was collected from a human donor with ulcerative colitis or Crohn's disease, or a healthy co-twin of an affected twin (not recorded which). The chain employs TRBV20-1 and TRBJ1-2; TCRdb names TRBD1, which stays unverified in the absence of DNA. The sequenced material came from blood. CDR3: CSAFTPTGGPGYTF.